The entry below gives a single T cell receptor beta chain sequence along with its context. Its antigen has not been determined. Base qualities are not at hand, and no much larger clone is one base apart. Instrument used: Illumina NovaSeq 6000. TCRalpha and TCRbeta cDNA libraries were built by 5'RACE with constant-segment primers, adding sample barcodes and unique molecular identifiers. Trizol reagent was used to extract RNA from every sample. The libraries were amplified in two PCR steps, and the second step added a second sample barcode and Illumina TruSeq adapters. Libraries were sequenced on an Illumina NovaSeq with 2 x 150 bp paired-end reads. The paper's processing steps were these. Demultiplexing of reads and collapsing into UMI-guided consensus sequences were performed with migec v1.2.7. Using mixcr v2.1.11, UMI consensuses were aligned to TRA and TRB V and J templates and then assembled into clonotypes. Expanded or contracted clonotypes were those called significant by both edgeR and NoisET, with noise models trained on biological replicates. For edgeR calls, a false discovery rate-adjusted p below 0.01 and a log2 fold-change threshold of 1 were applied. PCA with hierarchical clustering of max-normalized trajectories of the 1000 most abundant clonotypes was used as exploratory dynamics analysis. The CD4 or CD8 phenotype of responding clones was assigned using the separately sequenced CD4+ and CD8+ repertoires. The public reads were reanalyzed by TCRdb: fastp trimming at Q25, MiXCR alignment, in-frame beta chains only. For every CDR3 protein sequence, its rows merge into one entry that carries the most common genes and DNA. TCRdb, not the original authors, processed these V and J calls. Counted in this sample were 190,000 or so distinct CDR3 sequences; over 9.5% of them appeared once. The top ten clones comprise approximately 2.8% of the sample.

The data belong to a study of T-cell memory formation after mild COVID-19 (dated by TCRdb to the early 2020s). The study in broad terms: TCR sequence clusters from the two donors were found to be largely donor specific. The cohort was made up of two young adult volunteers, one female and one male, who were previously healthy. T-cell clones expanding and contracting after mild COVID-19 in a couple of donors were tracked by longitudinal TCRalpha and TCRbeta repertoire sequencing. What the authors observed across the whole study: The study covered only a couple of mild cases, and larger cohorts including severe cases with pre-infection samples were considered necessary. From day 15 to 85, contracting clones showed balanced CD4/CD8 phenotypes, whereas a second wave of clones that expanded from day 15 to 37 leaned towards CD4+. SARS-CoV-2 specificity of the second-wave clones peaking on day 37 was not confirmed. Contracting CD4+ clones turned up mainly in the CM and EM memory subsets, whereas EMRA was where CD8+ clones were enriched. Some responding clones were found in pre-infection memory, which suggests that pre-existing cross-reactive memory T cells took part in the SARS-CoV-2 response.

PBMCs were isolated by Ficoll-Paque density gradient centrifugation. This TCR came from a man younger than 35 who had mild COVID-19 (a few samples of this study predate the infection). The sample titles of this study are shuffled in the database, so cell type and time point are left out; the donor was told from shared clones. The sequenced sample was PBMCs or a T cell subset sorted from them (not recorded which).

For the CDR3, the sequence is CASSLQASTEQPQHF. The nucleotide sequence reads TGTGCCAGCAGCTTGCAGGCCTCCACCGAACAGCCCCAGCATTTT. The chain joins TRBV5-5 to TRBJ1-5; no D gene call is confident. The CDR3 has 15 amino acids, counting the end cysteine and phenylalanine. CDR3 DNA only is kept here, 45 bases in frame from base 1. The germline V gene (reference sequence) specifies SGHKS as CDR1 and YYEKEE as CDR2. At the junction V is shortened by 1 base and J by 7 bases, with 15 bases in between.